Each of the 24 T cell receptor beta chains below was sequenced from the same sample in a study of CD8 T cells in Susac syndrome. Reverse transcription of 0.5 to 1 ug RNA was performed with random hexamers. TCRdb analysed the immunoSEQ multiplex PCR reads with MiXCR anew, one entry per CDR3 protein. This sample has 300,000 to 350,000 distinct CDR3 sequences, with about 90% found just once. Sequenced material: CD4+ T cells from PBMCs. Receptors were obtained from a human donor with multiple sclerosis.

Remarks on this clonotype: A much larger clonotype is one base distant, so this may be a read error. This chain joins TRBV11-3 and TRBJ1-1, with D hard to call. This CDR3 spans 13 amino acids. Germline loops: CDR1 SGHNT, CDR2 YENEEA. Trimming removed 3 bases at V and 1 base at J, with 6 bases between. CDR3 in DNA: TGTGCCAGCAGCTTTCAGGAGAACACTGAAGCTTTCTTT. Translated, it gives CASSFQENTEAFF.

CDR3 residues: CASSKQGGGRGKTYEQYF. The CDR3 DNA sequence: TGTGCCAGCAGTAAGCAAGGCGGGGGGCGAGGGAAGACCTACGAGCAGTACTTC. The V gene is TRBV27, the J gene TRBJ2-7; 8 positions match TRBD2. Trimming at V came to 5 bases and at J to 2 bases, leaving 17 bases not matched to a gene. The CDR3 length is 18 residues. Germline lookup yields CDR1 MNHEY and CDR2 SMNVEV (reference sequence).

The chain links TRBV11-3 to TRBJ1-1, with D possibly being TRBD1 (6 bases). CDR1 is SGHNT and CDR2 is YENEEA in the germline V gene. Trimming removed 5 bases from V and 6 bases from J, with 16 bases in between. CDR3 size: 14 residues. The CDR3, as DNA: TGTGCCAGCAGCCCCGGACAGACGAAATCTGAAGCTTTCTTT. Amino acids: CASSPGQTKSEAFF.

The chain joins TRBV19 to TRBJ1-2, with TRBD1 matching over 9 bases. The CDR3 runs to 13 residues. The V gene end was trimmed by 4 bases and the J gene end by 8 bases; junction bases not matched to a gene: 5. Germline loops: CDR1 LNHDA, CDR2 SQIVND (reference sequence). The CDR3: CASSTGQGSGYTF. The CDR3 DNA follows: TGTGCCAGTAGTACCGGACAGGGGAGCGGCTACACCTTC.

This clonotype was picked up one time. The J gene is TRBJ2-5, the V gene TRBV5-4; D uncertain. The CDR3 runs to 15 residues. V was pared by 2 bases and J by 0 bases, with 11 bases between. Germline loops: CDR1 SGHNT, CDR2 YYREEE (reference sequence). Here the CDR3 DNA reads TGTGCCAGCAGCTTAGAACAAGGCCACCAAGAGACCCAGTACTTC. It translates to CASSLEQGHQETQYF.

The genes are TRBV5-1 and TRBJ2-1; TRBD2 matches at 16 bases. Germline CDR1 is SGHRS and CDR2 is YFSETQ. The J segment lost 6 bases and the V segment lost 5 bases, leaving 11 bases of the junction unmatched. This CDR3 spans 18 amino acids. CDR3 protein: CASSFSGLAGGPLNEQFF. The DNA of the CDR3 is TGCGCCAGCAGTTTTTCGGGACTAGCGGGGGGGCCGCTCAATGAGCAGTTCTTC.

The V call is TRBV29-1, the J call TRBJ1-2, with D uncertain. The CDR3 extends over 14 amino acids. Germline assignment: CDR1 SQVTM and CDR2 ANQGSEA. Deletions cut 2 bases from V and 4 bases from J, with 14 bases between. CDR3 coding DNA: TGCAGCGTTGAAAAGGTTTACAGAAGCTATGGCTACACCTTC. Translated: CSVEKVYRSYGYTF.

This sequence joins TRBV3-1 and TRBJ2-3; D unresolved. Trimming took 4 bases from V and 4 from J, leaving 9 bases between them. The CDR3 covers 13 residues. Germline assignment: CDR1 LGHDT and CDR2 YNNKEL (reference sequence). This CDR3 reads CASSRRSADTQYF. The CDR3 bases are TGTGCCAGCAGCCGGCGTTCGGCAGATACGCAGTATTTT.

The chain employs TRBV12-3 or TRBV12-4 and TRBJ2-5, with 11 bases matching TRBD2. V lost 7 bases, J lost 5 bases, and 12 bases stayed unmatched. The CDR3 runs to 16 residues. The CDR3 loop is CASKNSGGVPKETQYF. The CDR3 DNA sequence: TGTGCCAGCAAAAATAGCGGGGGGGTCCCTAAGGAGACCCAGTACTTC.

The rearrangement links TRBV12-3 or TRBV12-4 to TRBJ2-7, with D maybe TRBD2 (5 bases). The CDR3 contains 13 residues. V was pared by 3 bases and J by 3 bases, with 9 bases between. CDR3 residues: CASSFERNYEQYF. CDR3 coding DNA: TGTGCCAGCAGTTTCGAGCGGAACTACGAGCAGTACTTC.

V is TRBV5-8 and J is TRBJ1-2; 10 bases match TRBD1. The germline V gene has CDR1 SGHTS and CDR2 YDEGEE. There are 14 residues in the CDR3. The J segment lost 4 bases and the V segment lost 3 bases, leaving 3 bases of the junction unmatched. The CDR3 loop is CASSSRTGGYGYTF. In nucleotides, the CDR3 is TGTGCCAGCAGCTCGAGGACAGGGGGCTATGGCTACACCTTC.

The V and J genes are TRBV25-1 and TRBJ2-4; D possibly matches TRBD1 or TRBD2 (5 bases each). Germline values: CDR1 MGHDK, CDR2 SYGVNS. Trimming pared 0 bases from V and 0 bases from J, leaving 9 bases between. The CDR3 has 16 residues. Here the CDR3 reads CASSEYWGLAKNIQYF. The CDR3 bases are TGTGCCAGCAGTGAATACTGGGGGTTAGCCAAAAACATTCAGTACTTC.

The chain uses TRBV5-1 and TRBJ2-2, with D perhaps TRBD2 (6 bases). Germline V lookup: CDR1 SGHRS, CDR2 YFSETQ. Trimming took 0 bases from V and 5 from J, leaving 11 bases between them. This CDR3 is 15 amino acids long. CDR3 DNA: TGCGCCAGCAGCTTGGACGGGAGTCGGACCGGGGAGCTGTTTTTT. The encoded protein is CASSLDGSRTGELFF.

The genes are TRBV28 and TRBJ1-2; D gene unclear. CDR3 length: 15 residues. The germline CDR1 and CDR2 sequences are MDHEN and SYDVKM. The V end was cut by 2 bases, the J end by 4 bases, with 14 bases between. The chain's CDR3 is CASSLPRGRLYGYTF. CDR3 bases: TGTGCCAGCAGTTTACCGCGAGGGCGGCTCTATGGCTACACCTTC.

The genes are TRBV20-1 and TRBJ2-5, with a possible D match to TRBD1 (6 bases). V was pared by 5 bases and J by 0 bases, with 13 bases between. The germline CDR1 and CDR2 sequences are DFQATT and SNEGSKA (reference sequence). CDR3 length: 14 amino acids. CDR3 nucleotide sequence: TGCAGTGCTCGACCGACAGGTCACCAAGAGACCCAGTACTTC. Amino acids: CSARPTGHQETQYF.

The chain has TRBV3-1 and TRBJ1-2, with D perhaps TRBD1 (5 bases). The CDR3 runs to 13 residues. Trimming stripped 3 bases from V and 7 bases from J, with 12 bases between. CDR1 is LGHDT and CDR2 is YNNKEL in the germline V gene (reference sequence). The CDR3 protein is CASSHGRQGGYTF. The CDR3 nucleotides are TGTGCCAGCAGCCACGGAAGGCAGGGTGGCTACACCTTC.

The chain recombines TRBV20-1 with TRBJ2-3; a possible D gene is TRBD1 (5 bases). This CDR3 is built from 15 residues. The germline V gene encodes CDR1 DFQATT and CDR2 SNEGSKA (reference sequence). Trimming cost V 1 base and J 1 base, with 12 bases left between them. The DNA of the CDR3 is TGCAGTGCTAGAGGGGGCCCAGGCGGCACAGATACGCAGTATTTT. It specifies CSARGGPGGTDTQYF.

This chain connects TRBV7-2 to TRBJ2-7; TRBD2 agrees at 9 bases. CDR1 is SGHTA, CDR2 FQGNSA, per germline. This CDR3 is 15 amino acids long. The trim removed 1 base at V and 3 bases at J, leaving 4 bases unmatched. The CDR3: CASSLVSGSNYEQYF. The DNA for the CDR3 is TGTGCCAGCAGCTTAGTTAGCGGGAGTAACTACGAGCAGTACTTC.

The rearrangement uses TRBV6-6 and TRBJ1-5; D possibly corresponds to TRBD1 (5 bases). Germline loops: CDR1 MNHNY, CDR2 SVGAGI (reference sequence). This CDR3 has 13 amino acids. The ends were cut back, 4 bases at V and 4 bases at J, with 8 bases in the middle. CDR3 bases: TGTGCCAGCAGTTTGAACAGGAATCAGCCCCAGCATTTT. Amino acid sequence: CASSLNRNQPQHF.

This clonotype was seen a single time. The junction shows a germline mismatch at one end, possibly a read error. The chain recombines TRBV2 with TRBJ1-2; D uncertain. CDR1 is SNHLY, CDR2 FYNNEI, per germline. There are 10 residues in the CDR3. Here the CDR3 reads CASRDLRPNF. DNA of the CDR3: TGTGCCAGCAGAGACCTACGGCCGAACTTC.

This chain links TRBV7-9 with TRBJ2-5; D is perhaps TRBD1 (5 bases). This CDR3 is 14 amino acids long. V shed 1 base and J shed 5 bases, with 11 bases lying between them. Per germline, CDR1 SEHNR and CDR2 FQNEAQ (reference sequence). DNA for the CDR3: TGTGCCAGCAGCTTAGATCCAGGGTCGGAGACCCAGTACTTC. Protein product: CASSLDPGSETQYF.

CDR3 DNA: TGTGCCAGCAGCGCAACGGGGGCGGGGGGTCCCGGGGAGCTGTTTTTT. This translates into CASSATGAGGPGELFF. The gene calls are TRBV7-8 and TRBJ2-2; the match to TRBD2 covers 8 bases. CDR1 is SGHVS and CDR2 is FQNEAQ in the germline V gene. With V trimmed by 5 bases and J by 6 bases, 11 bases remained unmatched. The CDR3 totals 16 residues. The entire variable domain, with the rest obtained from reference TRBV7-8 and TRBJ2-2, is as follows: GAGVSQSPRYKVAKRGQDVALRCDPISGHVSLFWYQQALGQGPEFLTYFQNEAQLDKSGLPSDRFFAERPEGSVSTLKIQRTQQEDSAVYLCASSATGAGGPGELFFGEGSRLTVL.

The chain employs TRBV19 and TRBJ2-1; 10 nucleotides align to TRBD2. The CDR3 sequence is 17 residues long. Germline V gene lookup returns CDR1 LNHDA and CDR2 SQIVND (reference sequence). J lost 0 bases, V lost 5 bases, and 7 bases had no gene match. The CDR3 bases are TGTGCCAGTAGTTGGGGTAGCGGGGGGCACTCCTACAATGAGCAGTTCTTC. Translation: CASSWGSGGHSYNEQFF.

The DNA of the CDR3 is TGCAGTGCTAGCCGCCCTGGGTTACCCTCCTACGAGCAGTACTTC. Protein product: CSASRPGLPSYEQYF. The chain is built from TRBV20-1 and TRBJ2-7, with unresolved D. The CDR3 has 15 amino acids. Looked up from germline, CDR1 is DFQATT and CDR2 is SNEGSKA (reference sequence). V lost 3 bases and J lost 0, with 15 bases in between.